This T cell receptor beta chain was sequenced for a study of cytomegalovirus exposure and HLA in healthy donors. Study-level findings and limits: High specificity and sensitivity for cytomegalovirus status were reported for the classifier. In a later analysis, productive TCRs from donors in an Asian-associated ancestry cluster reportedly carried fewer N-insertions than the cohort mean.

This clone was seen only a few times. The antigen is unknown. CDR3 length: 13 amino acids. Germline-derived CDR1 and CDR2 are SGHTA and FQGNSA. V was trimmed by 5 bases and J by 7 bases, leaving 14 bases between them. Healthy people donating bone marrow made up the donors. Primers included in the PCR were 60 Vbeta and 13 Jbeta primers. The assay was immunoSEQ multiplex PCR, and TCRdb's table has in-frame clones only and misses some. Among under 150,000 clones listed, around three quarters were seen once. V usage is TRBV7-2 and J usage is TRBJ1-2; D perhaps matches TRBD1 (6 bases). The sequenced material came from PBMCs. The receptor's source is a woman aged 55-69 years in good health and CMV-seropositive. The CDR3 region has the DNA TGTGCCAGCAGCCCGGGCGCAGGGGCTGGCTACACCTTC. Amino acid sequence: CASSPGAGAGYTF. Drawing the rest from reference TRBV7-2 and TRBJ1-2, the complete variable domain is GAGVSQSPSNKVTEKGKDVELRCDPISGHTALYWYRQSLGQGLEFLIYFQGNSAPDKSGLPSDRFSAERTGGSVSTLTIQRTQQEDSAVYLCASSPGAGAGYTFGSGTRLTVV.